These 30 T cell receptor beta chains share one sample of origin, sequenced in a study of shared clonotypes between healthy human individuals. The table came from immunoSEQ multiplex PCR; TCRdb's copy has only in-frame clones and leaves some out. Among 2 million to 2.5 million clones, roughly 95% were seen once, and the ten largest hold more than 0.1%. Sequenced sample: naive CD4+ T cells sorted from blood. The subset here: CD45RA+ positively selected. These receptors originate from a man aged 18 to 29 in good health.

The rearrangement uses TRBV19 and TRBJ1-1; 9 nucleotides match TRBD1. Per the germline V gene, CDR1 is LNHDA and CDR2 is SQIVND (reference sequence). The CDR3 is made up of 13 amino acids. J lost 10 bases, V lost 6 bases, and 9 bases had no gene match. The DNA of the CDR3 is TGTGCCAGTAGCGAGACAGGGGGGTTAGGAGCTTTCTTT. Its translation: CASSETGGLGAFF.

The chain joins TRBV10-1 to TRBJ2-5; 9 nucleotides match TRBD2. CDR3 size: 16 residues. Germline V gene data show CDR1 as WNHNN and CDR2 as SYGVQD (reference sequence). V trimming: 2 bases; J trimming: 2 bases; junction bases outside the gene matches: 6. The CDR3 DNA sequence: TGCGCCAGCAGTGAGCTGCGAGCGGGGGGTCAAGAGACCCAGTACTTC. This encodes CASSELRAGGQETQYF.

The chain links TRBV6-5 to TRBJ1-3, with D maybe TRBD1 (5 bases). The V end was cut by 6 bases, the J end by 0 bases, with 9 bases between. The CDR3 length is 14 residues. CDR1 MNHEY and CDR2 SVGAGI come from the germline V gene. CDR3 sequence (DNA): TGTGCCAGCAGGATGGGGGTCTCTGGAAACACCATATATTTT. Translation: CASRMGVSGNTIYF.

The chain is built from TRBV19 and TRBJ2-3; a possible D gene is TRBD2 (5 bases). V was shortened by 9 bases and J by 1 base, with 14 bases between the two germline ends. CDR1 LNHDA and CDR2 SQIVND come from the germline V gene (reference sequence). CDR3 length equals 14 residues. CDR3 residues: CASANGVGTDTQYF. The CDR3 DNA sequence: TGTGCCAGCGCAAACGGGGTTGGCACAGATACGCAGTATTTT.

Written as DNA, the CDR3 is TGTGCCAGCAGTCGCTCACAGGGGCGGGCCTACGAGCAGTACTTC. Amino acids: CASSRSQGRAYEQYF. The chain couples TRBV6-5 to TRBJ2-7; TRBD1 aligns across 7 bases. This CDR3 contains 15 residues. Germline CDR1 and CDR2: MNHEY and SVGAGI. The trim removed 5 bases at V and 2 bases at J, leaving 9 bases unmatched.

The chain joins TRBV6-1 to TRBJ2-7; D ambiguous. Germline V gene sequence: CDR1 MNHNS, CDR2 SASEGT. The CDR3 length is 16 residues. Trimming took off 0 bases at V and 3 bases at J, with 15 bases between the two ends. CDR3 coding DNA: TGTGCCAGCAGTGAAGCATCGGGCCAGGTCTACTACGAGCAGTACTTC. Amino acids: CASSEASGQVYYEQYF.

Written as DNA, the CDR3 is TGTGCCAGCAGCTACGGCCCAGCGATGAACACTGAAGCTTTCTTT. Encoded protein: CASSYGPAMNTEAFF. This rearrangement joins TRBV7-2 to TRBJ1-1; D is unclear. The germline V gene encodes CDR1 SGHTA and CDR2 FQGNSA. V lost 4 bases and J 0 bases, leaving 12 bases between the germline ends. The CDR3 runs to 15 residues.

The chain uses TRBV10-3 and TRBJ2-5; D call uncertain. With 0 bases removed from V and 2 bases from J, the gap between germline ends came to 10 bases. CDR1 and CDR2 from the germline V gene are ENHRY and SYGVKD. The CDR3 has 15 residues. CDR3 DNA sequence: TGTGCCATCAGTGAGTCTGGACGAGGACAAGAGACCCAGTACTTC. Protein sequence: CAISESGRGQETQYF.

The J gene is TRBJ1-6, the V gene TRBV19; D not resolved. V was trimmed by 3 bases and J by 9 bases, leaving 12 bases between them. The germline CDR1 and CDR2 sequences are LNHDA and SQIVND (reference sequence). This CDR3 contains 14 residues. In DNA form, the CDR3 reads TGTGCCAGTAGTATGTCCCATAAGGGTTCACCCCTCCACTTT. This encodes CASSMSHKGSPLHF.

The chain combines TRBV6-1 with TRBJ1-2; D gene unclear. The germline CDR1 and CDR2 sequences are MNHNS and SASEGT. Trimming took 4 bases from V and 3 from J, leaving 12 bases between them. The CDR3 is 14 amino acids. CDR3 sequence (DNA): TGTGCCAGCAGTGGAGCCCTAGTCTACTATGGCTACACCTTC. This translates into CASSGALVYYGYTF.

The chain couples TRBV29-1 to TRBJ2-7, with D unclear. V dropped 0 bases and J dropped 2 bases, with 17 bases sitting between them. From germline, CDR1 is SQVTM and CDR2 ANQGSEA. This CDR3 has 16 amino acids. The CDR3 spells CSVEDLRQKPPYEQYF. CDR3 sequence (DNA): TGCAGCGTTGAAGATCTGAGACAAAAACCACCCTACGAGCAGTACTTC.

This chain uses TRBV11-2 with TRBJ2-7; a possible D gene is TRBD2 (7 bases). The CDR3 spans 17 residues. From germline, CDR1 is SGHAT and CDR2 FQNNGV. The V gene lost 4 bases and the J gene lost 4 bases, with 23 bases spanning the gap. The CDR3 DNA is TGTGCCAGCAGCTCGGACAGCCCGGGGGGAATATTGTACGAGCAGTACTTC. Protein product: CASSSDSPGGILYEQYF.

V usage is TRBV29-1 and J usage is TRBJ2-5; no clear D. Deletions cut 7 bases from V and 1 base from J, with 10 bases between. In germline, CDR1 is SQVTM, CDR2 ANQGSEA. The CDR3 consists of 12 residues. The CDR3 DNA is TGCAGCGGGGGTGCAGCCCAAGAGACCCAGTACTTC. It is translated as CSGGAAQETQYF.

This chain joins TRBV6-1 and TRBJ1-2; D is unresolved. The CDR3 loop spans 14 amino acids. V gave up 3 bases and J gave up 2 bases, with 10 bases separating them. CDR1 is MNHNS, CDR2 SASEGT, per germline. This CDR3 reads CASSDQPANYGYTF. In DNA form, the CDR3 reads TGTGCCAGCAGTGACCAACCGGCAAACTATGGCTACACCTTC.

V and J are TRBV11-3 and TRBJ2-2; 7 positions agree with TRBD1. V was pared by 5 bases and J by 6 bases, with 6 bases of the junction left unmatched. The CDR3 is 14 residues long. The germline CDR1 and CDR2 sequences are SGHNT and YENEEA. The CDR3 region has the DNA TGTGCCAGCAGCCCCCGACAGGGAGCCGGGGAGCTGTTTTTT. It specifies CASSPRQGAGELFF.

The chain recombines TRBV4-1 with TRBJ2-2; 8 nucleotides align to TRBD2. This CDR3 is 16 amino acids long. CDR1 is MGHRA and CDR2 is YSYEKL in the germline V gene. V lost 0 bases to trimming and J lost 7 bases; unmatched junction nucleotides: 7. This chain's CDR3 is CASSQDTGGAFGELFF. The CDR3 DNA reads TGCGCCAGCAGCCAAGATACCGGGGGGGCTTTCGGGGAGCTGTTTTTT.

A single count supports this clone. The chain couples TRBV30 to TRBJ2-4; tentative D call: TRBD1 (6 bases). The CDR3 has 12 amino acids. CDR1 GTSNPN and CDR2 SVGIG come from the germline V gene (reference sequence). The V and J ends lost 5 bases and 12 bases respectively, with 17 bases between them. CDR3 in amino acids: CAWEETGWSQYF. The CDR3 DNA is TGTGCCTGGGAAGAGACAGGATGGAGTCAGTACTTC.

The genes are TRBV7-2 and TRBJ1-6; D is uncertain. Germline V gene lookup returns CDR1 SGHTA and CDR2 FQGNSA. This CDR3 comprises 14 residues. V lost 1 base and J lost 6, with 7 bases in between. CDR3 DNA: TGTGCCAGCAGCTTAGGGGGTAGTAATTCACCCCTCCACTTT. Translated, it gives CASSLGGSNSPLHF.

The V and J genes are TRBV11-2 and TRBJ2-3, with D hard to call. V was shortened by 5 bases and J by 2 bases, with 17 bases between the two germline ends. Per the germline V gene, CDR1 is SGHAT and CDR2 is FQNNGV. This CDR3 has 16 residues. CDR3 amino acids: CASSHRFWDNTDTQYF. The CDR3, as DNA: TGTGCCAGCAGCCACCGGTTCTGGGATAACACAGATACGCAGTATTTT.

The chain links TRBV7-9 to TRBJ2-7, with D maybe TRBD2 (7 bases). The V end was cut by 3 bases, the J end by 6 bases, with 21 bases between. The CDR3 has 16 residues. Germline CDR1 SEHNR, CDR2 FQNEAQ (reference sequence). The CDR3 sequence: CASSFLQGGGPLEQYF. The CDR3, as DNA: TGTGCCAGCAGCTTCCTTCAAGGGGGAGGGCCCCTCGAGCAGTACTTC. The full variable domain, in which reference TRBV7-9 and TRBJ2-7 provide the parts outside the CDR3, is DTGVSQNPRHKITKRGQNVTFRCDPISEHNRLYWYRQTLGQGPEFLTYFQNEAQLEKSRLLSDRFSAERPKGSFSTLEIQRTEQGDSAMYLCASSFLQGGGPLEQYFGPGTRLTVT.

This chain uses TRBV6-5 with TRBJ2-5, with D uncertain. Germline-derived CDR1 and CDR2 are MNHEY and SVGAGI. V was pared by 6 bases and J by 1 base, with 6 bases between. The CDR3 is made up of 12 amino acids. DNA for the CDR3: TGTGCCAGCAGCTGGGGCCAAGAGACCCAGTACTTC. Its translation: CASSWGQETQYF.

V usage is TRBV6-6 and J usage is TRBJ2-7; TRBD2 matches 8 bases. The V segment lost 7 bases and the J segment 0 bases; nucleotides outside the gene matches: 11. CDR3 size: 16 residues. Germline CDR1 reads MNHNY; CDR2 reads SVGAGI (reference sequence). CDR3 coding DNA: TGTGCCAGCACCTCCCCCCTGCGGGGGGCCTCCTACGAGCAGTACTTC. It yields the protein CASTSPLRGASYEQYF.

CDR3: CAWALAGPYEQYF. The CDR3 DNA reads TGTGCCTGGGCACTAGCGGGACCGTACGAGCAGTACTTC. This chain uses TRBV30 with TRBJ2-7; 10 nucleotides match TRBD2. Germline V CDR1 and CDR2: GTSNPN, SVGIG (reference sequence). The CDR3 sequence is 13 residues long. V dropped 5 bases and J dropped 4; count of bases not matched to a gene: 5.

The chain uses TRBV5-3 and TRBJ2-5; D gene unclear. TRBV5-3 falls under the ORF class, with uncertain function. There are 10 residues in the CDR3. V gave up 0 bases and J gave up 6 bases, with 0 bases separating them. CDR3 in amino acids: CARSLETQYF. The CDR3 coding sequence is TGTGCCAGAAGCTTGGAGACCCAGTACTTC.

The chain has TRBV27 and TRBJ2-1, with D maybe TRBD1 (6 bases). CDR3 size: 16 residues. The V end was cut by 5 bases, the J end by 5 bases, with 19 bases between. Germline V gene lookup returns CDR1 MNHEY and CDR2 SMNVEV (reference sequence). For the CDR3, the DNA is TGTGCCAGCAGTCTTCTATTGGGGGCCTTGGACAATGAGCAGTTCTTC. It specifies CASSLLLGALDNEQFF.

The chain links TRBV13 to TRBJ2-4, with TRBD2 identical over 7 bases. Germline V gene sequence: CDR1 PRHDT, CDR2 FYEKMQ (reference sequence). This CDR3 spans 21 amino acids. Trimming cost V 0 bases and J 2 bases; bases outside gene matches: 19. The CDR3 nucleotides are TGTGCCAGCAGCTTAGGCGGCGGGAGTAATAGGCTCACGTCATCCAAAAACATTCAGTACTTC. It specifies CASSLGGGSNRLTSSKNIQYF.

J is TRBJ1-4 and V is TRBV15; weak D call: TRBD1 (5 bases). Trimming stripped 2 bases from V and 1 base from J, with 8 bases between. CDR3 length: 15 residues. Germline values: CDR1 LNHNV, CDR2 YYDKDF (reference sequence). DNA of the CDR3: TGTGCCACCAGCAGACAGGGAGTAACTAATGAAAAACTGTTTTTT. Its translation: CATSRQGVTNEKLFF.

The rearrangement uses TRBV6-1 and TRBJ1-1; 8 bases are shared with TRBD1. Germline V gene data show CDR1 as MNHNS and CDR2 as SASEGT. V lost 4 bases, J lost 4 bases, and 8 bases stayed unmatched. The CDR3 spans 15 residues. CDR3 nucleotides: TGTGCCAGCAGTGCAGTACAGGGGGTTGGCACTGAAGCTTTCTTT. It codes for CASSAVQGVGTEAFF.

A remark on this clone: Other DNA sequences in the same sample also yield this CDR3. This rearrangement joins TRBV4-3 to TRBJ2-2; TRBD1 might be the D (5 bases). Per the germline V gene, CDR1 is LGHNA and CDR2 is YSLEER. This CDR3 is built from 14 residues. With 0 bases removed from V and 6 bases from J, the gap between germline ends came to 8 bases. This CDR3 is CASSQEQGAGELFF. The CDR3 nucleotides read TGCGCCAGCAGCCAAGAGCAGGGCGCCGGGGAGCTGTTTTTT.

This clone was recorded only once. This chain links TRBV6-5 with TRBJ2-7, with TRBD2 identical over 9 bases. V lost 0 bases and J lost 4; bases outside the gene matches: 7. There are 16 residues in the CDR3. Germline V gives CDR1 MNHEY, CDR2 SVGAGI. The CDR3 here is CASSYSTLAGLYEQYF. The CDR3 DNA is TGTGCCAGCAGTTACTCGACCCTAGCGGGACTTTACGAGCAGTACTTC.